This T cell receptor (beta chain) was identified during a study of cytomegalovirus exposure and HLA in healthy donors. Only in-frame clones appear in the TCRdb table, and some are missing; sequencing was by immunoSEQ multiplex PCR. The sample carries around 70,000 clones, 95% recorded once. The V gene's germline CDR1 is SGHTA and CDR2 FQGTGA. V gave up 1 base and J gave up 0 bases, with 10 bases separating them. CDR3 length: 16 residues. The receptor was isolated from a man younger than 30 in good health and CMV-seronegative. Sequencing used PBMCs. This chain links TRBV7-3 with TRBJ1-3, with D unclear. As DNA, the CDR3 is TGTGCCAGCAGCTTAAAAGGCGGATTCTCTGGAAACACCATATATTTT. Amino acids: CASSLKGGFSGNTIYF.